The T cell receptor beta chain under discussion was sequenced for a study of blood T cells in healthy people across ages. Study results and caveats: Diversity figures derived from one million T cells were judged to underestimate the true value. A greater number of naive CD4+ cells and higher diversity distinguished long-lived donors from aged donors. Roughly linear age-related decline in beta diversity appeared, significant by age around 38.

PCR was performed a second time for roughly 6 to 12 cycles using a sample-barcoded 5' primer and a J-beta primer mix. TCRdb independently ran MiXCR on the 5' RACE reads; one entry per CDR3 protein. In the table there are fewer than 1,000,000 distinct CDR3 sequences, 35% to 50% of which are singletons. This clonotype was detected once. What it binds is unknown. The source is a man older than 75 in good health. Sequenced: blood.

This CDR3 reads CASKRDRVRYGYTF. The CDR3 nucleotides read TGTGCCAGCAAACGGGACAGGGTGCGGTATGGCTACACCTTC. The chain uses TRBV4-2 and TRBJ1-2; the match to TRBD1 covers 9 bases. The germline V gene encodes CDR1 LGHNA and CDR2 YNFKEQ. J gave up 5 bases and V 7 bases, and 8 bases lay outside the gene matches. The CDR3 is 14 residues long.